Following are 4 T cell receptor beta chains from one sample sequenced in a study of cytomegalovirus exposure and HLA in healthy donors. It was with 60 Vbeta and 13 Jbeta primers that the PCR ran. Clones were sequenced by immunoSEQ multiplex PCR, and TCRdb holds only the in-frame ones, with some missing. Among under 150,000 clones listed, roughly three quarters were seen once. The material sequenced was PBMCs. These receptors all come from a man between 18 and 35 years old in good health and CMV-seronegative.

The chain carries TRBV19 and TRBJ1-1, with D tentatively TRBD1 (5 bases). This CDR3 is built from 15 residues. The germline V gene encodes CDR1 LNHDA and CDR2 SQIVND (reference sequence). The V end lost 5 bases, the J end lost 4 bases, and 17 bases lay between the germline ends. The CDR3 here is CASSLIGVSSTEAFF. DNA for the CDR3: TGTGCCAGTAGTCTGATAGGGGTTTCTTCCACTGAAGCTTTCTTT.

The chain links TRBV18 to TRBJ2-1; 8 positions match TRBD2. Germline values: CDR1 KGHSH, CDR2 LQKENI. The CDR3 is 13 residues long. Losses at the gene ends were 3 bases for V and 8 bases for J; bases not matched to a gene: 3. Written as DNA, the CDR3 is TGTGCCAGCTCACCCGGACTAGCCGATGAGCAGTTCTTC. This sequence encodes CASSPGLADEQFF.

This clone has a handful of counts. The gene calls are TRBV27 and TRBJ2-3; TRBD2 aligns across 9 bases. J lost 8 bases, V lost 7 bases, and 7 bases had no gene match. CDR1 MNHEY and CDR2 SMNVEV come from the germline V gene (reference sequence). This CDR3 contains 13 residues. CDR3 protein: CASTPLRGGTQYF. DNA for the CDR3: TGTGCCAGCACCCCCCTGCGGGGGGGTACGCAGTATTTT.

The J gene is TRBJ2-2, the V gene TRBV18, with a possible D match to TRBD1 (6 bases). The CDR3 is made up of 16 amino acids. The germline V and J ends were trimmed by 1 base and 3 bases, with 12 bases remaining between them. Germline V lookup: CDR1 KGHSH, CDR2 LQKENI. For the CDR3, the DNA is TGTGCCAGCTCACCACATTCCCCAGGGGACACCGGGGAGCTGTTTTTT. Translating gives CASSPHSPGDTGELFF. The full variable domain, in which reference TRBV18 and TRBJ2-2 provide the parts outside the CDR3, is NAGVMQNPRHLVRRRGQEARLRCSPMKGHSHVYWYRQLPEEGLKFMVYLQKENIIDESGMPKERFSAEFPKEGPSILRIQQVVRGDSAAYFCASSPHSPGDTGELFFGEGSRLTVL.